This T cell receptor beta chain came from a study of identical twins. Study-level points and caveats: Invariant populations such as MAIT and iNKT cells could partly muddle zero-insertion analyses.

From the 5' RACE reads, TCRdb called clonotypes with MiXCR, one entry per CDR3 protein. The data contain 1.5 million to 2 million distinct CDR3 sequences, less than 40% of them singletons. Remarks on this clonotype: No antigen is known for it.

The CDR3 runs to 16 residues. This chain uses TRBV21-1 with TRBJ2-1; the D call of TRBD1 is as the table states it, not checked on the DNA. TRBV21-1 represents a pseudogene. The clonotype was recovered from a newborn girl in good health. Sequenced input: cord blood. The CDR3 reads CASSDERDRGYNEQFF. The DNA of the CDR3 is TGTGCCAGCAGCGACGAAAGGGACAGGGGCTACAATGAGCAGTTCTTC.